This T cell receptor beta chain was observed in a study of tumor-infiltrating lymphocytes in primary liver carcinoma. In its sample, this clonotype was seen many times. Using a constant-region primer together with ProtoScript II reverse transcriptase, TCR beta cDNA was made from roughly 540 ng of total RNA. Researchers made the TCR beta libraries by running three nested multiplex PCR rounds with slightly modified ARM-PCR. A C-beta reverse primer and TRBV1-TRBV30 forward primers served in each of the first two PCR rounds, at ten to eleven cycles apiece. Using its own MiXCR run on the multiplex PCR reads, TCRdb lists one record per CDR3 protein. The repertoire holds 300,000 to 350,000 distinct CDR3 sequences, with about 65% as singletons. Germline DNA was also extracted, with blood RNA taken from unsorted whole blood. Germline V gene data show CDR1 as ENHRY and CDR2 as SYGVKD. Trimming removed 0 bases from V and 2 bases from J, with 17 bases in between. CDR3 size: 17 residues.

The chain couples TRBV10-3 to TRBJ2-7; D perhaps matches TRBD2 (5 bases). The sample was peripheral blood. This receptor was obtained from a man aged 35-49 years with primary liver carcinoma and hepatitis B virus infection. CDR3 nucleotides: TGTGCCATCAGTGAGTCGGAAGGGAAGACTATTACCTACGAGCAGTACTTC. Protein product: CAISESEGKTITYEQYF.